The rows below give T cell receptor beta chains drawn from one sample of a study of blood T cell repertoires in COVID-19. The assay was immunoSEQ multiplex PCR, and TCRdb's table has in-frame clones only and misses some. The top ten hold around 1.5% of the sample, which has some 150,000 clones, approximately 89% seen once. The source material was peripheral blood. The receptors stem from a human donor in a cohort sampled during active COVID-19. CDR3s include the opening cysteine and the closing phenylalanine or tryptophan. A D gene is named only where the DNA matches it firmly. Size values are once, few and many counts, or a class for expanded clones, and some rows have none.

D	V	size	length	J	CDR3	DNA
NA	TRBV5-4	NA	15	TRBJ1-2	CASSLPGLGGYGYTF	TGTGCCAGCAGCTTGCCGGGCTTGGGGGGCTATGGCTACACCTTC
TRBD2	TRBV9	NA	17	TRBJ2-1	CASSVSLRRGVYNEQFF	TGTGCCAGCAGCGTATCGCTTCGGCGGGGGGTATACAATGAGCAGTTCTTC
TRBD1	TRBV27	NA	17	TRBJ2-7	CASSPLPGTGGLYEQYF	TGTGCCAGCAGTCCCCTCCCCGGGACAGGGGGACTCTACGAGCAGTACTTC
NA	TRBV20-1	NA	15	TRBJ1-1	CSASQGQAWSTEAFF	TGCAGTGCTAGTCAGGGGCAAGCATGGAGCACTGAAGCTTTCTTT
NA	TRBV7-9	NA	17	TRBJ2-2	CASSHIGRGLNGGELFF	TGTGCCAGCAGCCACATCGGACGGGGGTTGAATGGCGGGGAGCTGTTTTTT
NA	TRBV5-1	NA	14	TRBJ2-7	CASSVTHGTYEQYF	TGCGCCAGCAGCGTCACACACGGGACCTACGAGCAGTACTTC
TRBD2	TRBV7-2	once	16	TRBJ2-3	CASRLLTSGGRDTQYF	TGTGCCAGCAGGCTCTTGACTAGCGGGGGGCGAGATACGCAGTATTTT
TRBD1	TRBV9	NA	19	TRBJ2-1	CASSVAPASGQGVSNEQFF	TGTGCCAGCAGCGTAGCCCCGGCGTCGGGACAGGGAGTTTCCAATGAGCAGTTCTTC
NA	TRBV27	NA	15	TRBJ1-1	CASSSRGGELPEAFF	TGTGCCAGCTCCTCCCGGGGGGGTGAATTACCTGAAGCTTTCTTT
NA	TRBV29-1	NA	15	TRBJ1-2	CSVAVWDTSNYGYTF	TGCAGCGTGGCCGTATGGGACACTTCTAACTATGGCTACACCTTC
TRBD1	TRBV5-5	once	17	TRBJ2-1	CASRLHPTGSSYNEQFF	TGTGCCAGCAGGCTTCACCCGACAGGGAGCTCCTACAATGAGCAGTTCTTC
NA	TRBV27	few	13	TRBJ2-7	CASSQRQTYEQYF	TGTGCCAGCAGTCAGAGACAGACCTACGAGCAGTACTTC
NA	TRBV5-1	NA	14	TRBJ1-2	CASSPDRDRWGYTF	TGCGCCAGCAGCCCGGACCGCGACAGATGGGGCTACACCTTC
TRBD1	TRBV9	few	15	TRBJ1-6	CASSVGQGDNSPLHF	TGTGCCAGCAGCGTAGGGCAGGGGGATAATTCACCCCTCCACTTT
NA	TRBV5-1	NA	15	TRBJ1-1	CASSLAEQGGTEAFF	TGCGCCAGCAGCTTGGCAGAACAGGGCGGCACTGAAGCTTTCTTT
NA	TRBV5-4	NA	10	TRBJ1-2	CASSFSSYTF	TGTGCCAGCAGCTTTTCAAGCTACACCTTC
TRBD1	TRBV2	NA	16	TRBJ2-2	CASRLGDRVKTGELFF	TGTGCCAGCAGACTCGGGGACAGGGTAAAAACCGGGGAGCTGTTTTTT
TRBD1	TRBV6-5	NA	14	TRBJ2-3	CASSATGRGDTQYF	TGTGCCAGCTCAGCGACAGGGAGAGGAGATACGCAGTATTTT
TRBD1	TRBV5-1	NA	15	TRBJ1-4	CASSFGQGPNEKLFF	TGCGCCAGCAGCTTCGGACAGGGGCCTAATGAAAAACTGTTTTTT
TRBD2	TRBV2	once	15	TRBJ2-7	CASSRSGGGAYEQYF	TGTGCCAGCAGTAGAAGCGGGGGAGGAGCATACGAGCAGTACTTC
NA	TRBV12-5	NA	13	TRBJ1-1	CASGLAVNTEAFF	TGTGCTAGTGGTTTGGCAGTTAACACTGAAGCTTTCTTT
NA	TRBV10-3	NA	14	TRBJ1-5	CAISGAGGNQPQHF	TGTGCCATCAGTGGAGCAGGTGGGAATCAGCCCCAGCATTTT
TRBD1	TRBV6-5	NA	14	TRBJ2-7	CASSDRVYSYEQYF	TGTGCCAGCAGCGACAGGGTGTACTCCTACGAGCAGTACTTC
NA	TRBV7-8	NA	17	TRBJ2-4	CASSFVWRERAKNIQYF	TGTGCCAGCAGCTTCGTTTGGAGGGAGCGGGCCAAAAACATTCAGTACTTC
NA	TRBV11-2	NA	13	TRBJ1-6	CASSYQGHSPLHF	TGTGCCAGCAGTTATCAGGGTCATTCACCCCTCCACTTT
NA	TRBV5-1	NA	15	TRBJ1-2	CASSITQDAVDGYTF	TGCGCCAGCAGCATTACACAGGATGCCGTAGATGGCTACACCTTC
TRBD1	TRBV15	NA	15	TRBJ1-5	CATSRPRQGFQPQHF	TGTGCCACCAGCAGACCCCGACAGGGTTTTCAGCCCCAGCATTTT
TRBD1	TRBV5-1	NA	16	TRBJ1-4	CASSLALSGGDEKLFF	TGCGCCAGCAGCTTGGCCTTGTCAGGGGGAGATGAAAAACTGTTTTTT
NA	TRBV7-2	NA	12	TRBJ2-3	CASGGSTDTQYF	TGTGCCAGCGGGGGGTCAACAGATACGCAGTATTTT
NA	TRBV4-1	NA	16	TRBJ1-1	CASSQDRKTENTEAFF	TGCGCCAGCAGCCAAGATCGGAAGACAGAGAACACTGAAGCTTTCTTT
TRBD1	TRBV3-1/TRBV3-2	NA	18	TRBJ2-1	CASSQRPPGQGLYNEQFF	TGTGCCAGCAGCCAACGCCCGCCGGGACAGGGCCTCTACAATGAGCAGTTCTTC
NA	TRBV2	NA	14	TRBJ1-6	CASSGQSYNSPLHF	TGTGCCAGCAGTGGACAGAGCTATAATTCACCCCTCCACTTT
NA	TRBV18	NA	16	TRBJ2-2	CASSPPGGANTGELFF	TGTGCCAGCTCACCACCAGGGGGTGCGAACACCGGGGAGCTGTTTTTT
NA	TRBV7-2	NA	14	TRBJ2-3	CASSFERATDTQYF	TGTGCCAGCAGCTTCGAGAGGGCCACAGATACGCAGTATTTT
TRBD2	TRBV5-1	NA	15	TRBJ2-7	CASSLGVPQAGEQYF	TGCGCCAGCAGCCTGGGGGTGCCCCAAGCGGGGGAGCAGTACTTC
NA	TRBV4-3	NA	15	TRBJ1-2	CASSHFSGAESGYTF	TGCGCCAGCAGCCATTTCTCAGGGGCAGAGAGTGGCTACACCTTC
NA	TRBV3-1/TRBV3-2	NA	15	TRBJ1-5	CASSQEQGGRQPQHF	TGTGCCAGCAGCCAAGAGCAGGGAGGGAGGCAGCCCCAGCATTTT
TRBD1	TRBV15	NA	15	TRBJ1-1	CATSRRRTGDSEAFF	TGTGCCACCAGCCGCCGAAGGACAGGGGACTCTGAAGCTTTCTTT
TRBD1	TRBV5-6	NA	15	TRBJ1-2	CASSFGTGSLDGYTF	TGTGCCAGCAGCTTTGGGACAGGGAGTCTGGATGGCTACACCTTC
NA	TRBV9	NA	14	TRBJ2-2	CASSETAFTGELFF	TGTGCCAGCAGCGAAACAGCTTTCACCGGGGAGCTGTTTTTT
TRBD1	TRBV9	NA	17	TRBJ2-2	CASSPHSTGANTGELFF	TGTGCCAGCAGCCCCCATTCGACAGGGGCGAACACCGGGGAGCTGTTTTTT